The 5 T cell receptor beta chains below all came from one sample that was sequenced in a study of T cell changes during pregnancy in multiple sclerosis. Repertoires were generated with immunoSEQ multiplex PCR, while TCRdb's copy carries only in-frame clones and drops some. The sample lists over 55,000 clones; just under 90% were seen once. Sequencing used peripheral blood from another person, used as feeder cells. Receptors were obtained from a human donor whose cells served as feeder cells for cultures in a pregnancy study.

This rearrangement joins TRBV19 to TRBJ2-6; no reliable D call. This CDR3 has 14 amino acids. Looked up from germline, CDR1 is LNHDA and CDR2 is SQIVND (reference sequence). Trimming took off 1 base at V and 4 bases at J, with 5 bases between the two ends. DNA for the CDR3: TGTGCCAGTAGTATAGCGTTCGGGGCCAACGTCCTGACTTTC. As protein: CASSIAFGANVLTF.

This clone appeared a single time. CDR3 amino acids: CASSVARGLADGSDTQYF. CDR3 nucleotide sequence: TGTGCCAGCAGCGTAGCTCGGGGACTAGCGGATGGGTCAGATACGCAGTATTTT. V gene TRBV9 combines with J gene TRBJ2-3; 11 bases line up with TRBD2. V shed 0 bases and J 4 bases; nucleotides not matched to a gene: 10. Germline CDR1 reads SGDLS; CDR2 reads YYNGEE. This CDR3 region has 18 residues.

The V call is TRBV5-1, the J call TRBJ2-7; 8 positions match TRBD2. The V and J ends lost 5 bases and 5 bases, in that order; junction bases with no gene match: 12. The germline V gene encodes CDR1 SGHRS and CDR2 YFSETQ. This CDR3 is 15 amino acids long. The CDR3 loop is CASREGSGSGHEQYF. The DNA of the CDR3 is TGCGCCAGCAGAGAGGGGAGCGGGAGTGGCCACGAGCAGTACTTC.

The CDR3 region has the DNA TGTGCCAGCAGCTCAGTCCGGGACACAATCACCTACGAGCAGTACTTC. It specifies CASSSVRDTITYEQYF. The chain is built from TRBV5-6 and TRBJ2-7; D is perhaps TRBD1 (6 bases). This CDR3 is built from 16 residues. In germline, CDR1 is SGHDT, CDR2 YYEEEE. Trimming took off 3 bases at V and 2 bases at J, with 18 bases between the two ends.

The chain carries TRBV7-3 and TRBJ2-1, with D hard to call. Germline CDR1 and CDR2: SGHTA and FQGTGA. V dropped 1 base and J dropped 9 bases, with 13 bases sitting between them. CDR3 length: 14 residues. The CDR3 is CASSLMPGWGEQFF. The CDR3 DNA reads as TGTGCCAGCAGCTTAATGCCCGGTTGGGGTGAGCAGTTCTTC.